This T cell receptor (beta chain) came from a study of blood T cells in healthy people across ages. Using a J-beta primer mix together with a sample-barcoded 5' primer, a second PCR was run for roughly 6 to 11 cycles. MiXCR, applied by TCRdb to the 5' RACE reads, yields one record per CDR3 protein. The table has hundreds of thousands of distinct CDR3 sequences, about 34% seen once. V shed 2 bases and J 2 bases; nucleotides not matched to a gene: 5. The length of the CDR3 is 14 residues. Germline assignment: CDR1 DFQATT and CDR2 SNEGSKA (reference sequence). This clonotype appeared a single time. The receptor was isolated from a woman older than 75 in good health. The sample was blood. The rearrangement joins TRBV20-1 to TRBJ2-5; 7 bases align to TRBD1. CDR3 coding DNA: TGCAGTGCTAGACCCCGACAGGGACAAGAGACCCAGTACTTC. Encoded protein: CSARPRQGQETQYF.